The clone carrying this TCR beta chain appeared a few times. These data come from a study of blood T cell repertoires in COVID-19. Data came from immunoSEQ multiplex PCR; TCRdb stores just in-frame clones and leaves some out. The data show 50,000 to 65,000 clones, with approximately 86% seen just once and 4.8% held by the top ten. CDR1 KGHSH and CDR2 LQKENI come from the germline V gene. This CDR3 is built from 16 residues. The V gene lost 4 bases and the J gene lost 4 bases, with 17 bases spanning the gap. This TCR was sampled from a man aged 60 to 69 with acute or convalescent COVID-19. Sequencing was done on a sample of peripheral blood. The chain recombines TRBV18 with TRBJ1-3, with D unclear. The CDR3 coding sequence is TGTGCCAGCTCACAAGGAGGAAGTCCCGGAGGAAACACCATATATTTT. Its translation is CASSQGGSPGGNTIYF.